In this sample, the clone carrying this T cell receptor (beta chain) turned up a few times. Its specificity is not known. These data come from a study of T cell clonotyping in hematopoietic cell transplantation. The study's findings and limits: Pathologically expanded recipient clonotypes increased progressively from day 30 to day 180 as diversity fell. Few recipient clonotypes overlapped donors; over 95% were de novo at given depth. CD4 and CD8 repertoire contributions could not be separated without sorting.

Blood collection times were about day -28 and days 30, 100, 180 posttransplant. The repertoire was sequenced with immunoSEQ multiplex PCR; TCRdb's copy has only in-frame clones and lacks some. The sample records approximately 8,000 clones, 66% being singletons. The TCR sequence derives from a male patient aged 55 to 69 who had an allogeneic stem cell transplant from an unrelated donor, so the T cells may come from the graft donor. Some clones in this sample may be carry-over from other donors' samples. Source: peripheral blood mononuclear cells, taken 100 days after allogeneic stem cell transplant.

CDR3 DNA sequence: TGCAGCGTTGCAAAGGGGTCAGAAGAAAAACTGTTTTTT. Its translation is CSVAKGSEEKLFF. The chain is built from TRBV29-1 and TRBJ1-4; possible D gene TRBD1, 5 bases. Deletions cut 4 bases from V and 8 bases from J, with 14 bases between. In germline, CDR1 is SQVTM, CDR2 ANQGSEA. The CDR3 is 13 residues long.